This T cell receptor beta chain was captured in a study of cytomegalovirus exposure and HLA in healthy donors. Regarding the study as a whole: Researchers reported in a later analysis that a missense DCLRE1C variant was tied to TCR beta V- and J-gene trimming. Links to common viral pathogens appeared, in a later analysis, for several of the most significant clusters.

A remark on this clone: What it binds is unknown.

V lost 4 bases and J lost 3; bases outside the gene matches: 3. Per germline, CDR1 SGHVS and CDR2 FQNEAQ. The CDR3 has 15 amino acids. The study ran its PCR with 60 Vbeta and 13 Jbeta primers. Using immunoSEQ multiplex PCR, the repertoire was profiled, and TCRdb retains in-frame clones only, with some absent. The table records over 35,000 clones, 50% of them present only once. The receptor was derived from a human donor in good health. V gene TRBV7-8 combines with J gene TRBJ2-3; the match to TRBD1 covers 11 bases. Sequencing was performed on PBMCs. CDR3 coding DNA: TGTGCCAGCAGCTGGGGACAGGGGGGAACAGATACGCAGTATTTT. This encodes CASSWGQGGTDTQYF.